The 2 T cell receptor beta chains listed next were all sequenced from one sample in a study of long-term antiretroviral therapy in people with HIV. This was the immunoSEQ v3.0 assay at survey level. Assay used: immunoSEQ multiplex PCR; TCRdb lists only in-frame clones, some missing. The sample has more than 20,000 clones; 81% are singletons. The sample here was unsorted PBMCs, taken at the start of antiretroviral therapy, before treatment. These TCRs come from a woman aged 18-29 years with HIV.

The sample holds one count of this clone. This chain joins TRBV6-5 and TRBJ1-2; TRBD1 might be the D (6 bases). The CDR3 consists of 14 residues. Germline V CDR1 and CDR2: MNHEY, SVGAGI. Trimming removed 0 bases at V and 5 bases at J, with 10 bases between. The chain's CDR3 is CASSYSEGGYGYTF. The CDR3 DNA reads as TGTGCCAGCAGTTACTCGGAAGGGGGGTATGGCTACACCTTC.

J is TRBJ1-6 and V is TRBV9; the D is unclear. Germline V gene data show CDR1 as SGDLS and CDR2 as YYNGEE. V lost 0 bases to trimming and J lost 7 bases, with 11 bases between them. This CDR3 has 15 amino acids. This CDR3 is CASSVVPGQNSPLHF. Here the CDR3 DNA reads TGTGCCAGCAGCGTAGTCCCCGGGCAGAATTCACCCCTCCACTTT.